This is a list of T cell receptor beta chains from one sample in a study of T cell clones after liver transplantation. The table came from immunoSEQ multiplex PCR; TCRdb's copy has only in-frame clones and leaves some out. The table lists tens of thousands of clones, roughly 83% of them singletons. Sequencing used CD4+ T cells from blood, obtained at the 22-month timepoint. Receptor source: a human patient who received a liver transplant. The T cells may partly be graft donor cells. Both conserved end residues are part of each CDR3. Fields, in order: V gene, J gene, clone size, D gene, CDR3 DNA, CDR3 protein. A D gene is named only where the DNA matches it firmly. The size field is filled for only some rows; it gives once, few, many or a size class.

TRBV5-1,TRBJ1-2,few,-,TGCGCCAGCAGCTTGGACGAGGGGGCTAACTATGGCTACACCTTC,CASSLDEGANYGYTF
TRBV19,TRBJ2-5,-,TRBD1,TGTGCCAGTAGTCGTAGCGCAGGGGGACAAGAGACCCAGTACTTC,CASSRSAGGQETQYF
TRBV7-3,TRBJ1-6,-,-,TGTGCCAGCAGCTTAAGGGGGAGCTCCTATAATTCACCCCTCCACTTT,CASSLRGSSYNSPLHF
TRBV15,TRBJ2-3,once,-,TGTGCCACCAGCAGAGGGGGGCTAGGGGGCACAGATACGCAGTATTTT,CATSRGGLGGTDTQYF
TRBV7-9,TRBJ2-7,-,-,TGTGCCAGCAGCTTTCCACCGACCTCCTACGAGCAGTACTTC,CASSFPPTSYEQYF
TRBV9,TRBJ2-1,-,TRBD2,TGTGCCAGCAGTGAGAGCGGGGGTACTGAGCAGTTCTTC,CASSESGGTEQFF
TRBV7-3,TRBJ2-5,once,-,TGTGCCAGCAGCTTGGGTCCGCAAGAGACCCAGTACTTC,CASSLGPQETQYF
TRBV18,TRBJ2-5,once,TRBD1,TGTGCCAGCTCACCAGGGACAGAAGAGACCCAGTACTTC,CASSPGTEETQYF
TRBV28,TRBJ2-7,-,-,TGTGCCAGCACTAGACAAGCGGACGAGCAGTACTTC,CASTRQADEQYF
TRBV5-1,TRBJ2-1,-,TRBD2,TGCGCCAGCAGCCCGTCTAGCGGGCCCAATGAGCAGTTCTTC,CASSPSSGPNEQFF
TRBV4-3,TRBJ1-5,few,-,TGCGCCAGCAGCCAAGAACGACAGTTCAATCAGCCCCAGCATTTT,CASSQERQFNQPQHF
TRBV6-1,TRBJ2-5,-,-,TGTGCCAGCAGATTAAATCGGGAGACCCAGTACTTC,CASRLNRETQYF
TRBV28,TRBJ1-1,-,-,TGTGCCAGCAATGAGGAGGTGAACACTGAAGCTTTCTTT,CASNEEVNTEAFF
TRBV5-1,TRBJ2-5,once,TRBD1,TGCGCCAGCAGCTTGACAGGGGATTACGACGAGACCCAGTACTTC,CASSLTGDYDETQYF
TRBV4-3,TRBJ2-6,-,-,TGCGCCAGCAGCCAAGACATGGGCGGTGGCTCTGGGGCCAACGTCCTGACTTTC,CASSQDMGGGSGANVLTF
TRBV2,TRBJ1-4,-,-,TGTGCCAGCAGTGCATTAGGGAATGAAAAACTGTTTTTT,CASSALGNEKLFF
TRBV14,TRBJ1-4,-,-,TGTGCCAGCAGCCAACGTTCGCAGCCCAGGGCAACTAATGAAAAACTGTTTTTT,CASSQRSQPRATNEKLFF
TRBV7-9,TRBJ1-2,-,TRBD1,TGTGCCAGCAGCGAGACCTTCGGGACAGGGGTTGGCTACACCTTC,CASSETFGTGVGYTF
TRBV6-1,TRBJ2-3,-,-,TGTGCCAGCAGTGACAGGGAAGGGGTAGGAGATACGCAGTATTTT,CASSDREGVGDTQYF
TRBV30,TRBJ1-2,-,-,TGTGCCTGGAGTGTACAGTTTCGGGGGGGTGGTGGCTACACCTTC,CAWSVQFRGGGGYTF
TRBV10-3,TRBJ1-5,few,-,TGTGCCATCAGTGAGTCGGCAGCCGATCAGCCCCAGCATTTT,CAISESAADQPQHF
TRBV2,TRBJ1-6,-,TRBD1,TGTGCCAGCAGACCCAACAGGGGGAGCTCCTATAATTCACCCCTCCACTTT,CASRPNRGSSYNSPLHF
TRBV5-1,TRBJ2-4,-,TRBD1,TGCGCCAGCAGCTTGACCTCTTCGGGACAGGCTATGTACTTC,CASSLTSSGQAMYF
TRBV19,TRBJ2-1,-,-,TGTGCCAGTAGTATTAGTTTGCGGGACCAGAGTGAGCAGTTCTTC,CASSISLRDQSEQFF
TRBV7-2,TRBJ1-5,-,-,TGTGCCAGCAGCTTAACGCAGGGAAGCAATCAGCCCCAGCATTTT,CASSLTQGSNQPQHF
TRBV28,TRBJ2-1,-,-,TGTGCCAGCCAATCGGTCCACAATGAGCAGTTCTTC,CASQSVHNEQFF
TRBV7-8,TRBJ1-2,-,TRBD1,TGTGCCAGCAGCTTAGCGCAGGGGGGTGGCTATGGCTACACCTTC,CASSLAQGGGYGYTF
TRBV4-1,TRBJ2-4,-,TRBD1,TGCGCCAGCAGCCAAGACTTGGGGACAGGGGGCCGAACTGTGGACATTCAGTACTTC,CASSQDLGTGGRTVDIQYF
TRBV6-1,TRBJ2-7,-,-,TGTGCCAGCAGTGACCGCAGGGATTCCGAGCAGTACTTC,CASSDRRDSEQYF
TRBV7-2,TRBJ1-2,-,-,TGTGCCATAAGAAGCTATGGCTACACCTTC,CAIRSYGYTF
TRBV5-6,TRBJ1-2,-,TRBD1,TGTGCCAGCAGCTTGGACAGGGGGCAATTAGTCTATGGCTACACCTTC,CASSLDRGQLVYGYTF
TRBV13,TRBJ2-1,-,-,TGTGCCAGCAGCTTAGTGGGCCTGAATGAGCAGTTCTTC,CASSLVGLNEQFF
TRBV9,TRBJ1-1,-,-,TGTGCCAGCAGCGTAGGGGCCAGGTGGACCGGAACGAACACTGAAGCTTTCTTT,CASSVGARWTGTNTEAFF
TRBV7-2,TRBJ2-3,-,TRBD2,TGTGCCAGCAGCTATCTAGCTAGCGGGGGTGCCCCGGTTACGCAGTATTTT,CASSYLASGGAPVTQYF
TRBV4-3,TRBJ2-1,-,TRBD2,TGCGCCAGCAGCCGGGTACTAGCGGGGGTGGGTGAGCAGTTCTTC,CASSRVLAGVGEQFF
TRBV7-2,TRBJ1-2,-,TRBD1,TGTGCCAGCAGCCCCGACAGGGGCTATGGCTACACCTTC,CASSPDRGYGYTF
TRBV7-2,TRBJ2-5,-,-,TGTGCCAGCAGCTTAGATCAGTCTTCCCAAGAGACCCAGTACTTC,CASSLDQSSQETQYF
TRBV7-3,TRBJ2-2,few,TRBD2,TGTGCCAGCAGCCTACTAGCGGGGGGCGCTAACACCGGGGAGCTGTTTTTT,CASSLLAGGANTGELFF
TRBV18,TRBJ2-7,-,-,TGTGCCAGCTCCGACGGTTCCTACGAGCAGTACTTC,CASSDGSYEQYF
TRBV30,TRBJ2-1,-,-,TGTGCCTACGCACTAGGTTCCTCCTACAATGAGCAGTTCTTC,CAYALGSSYNEQFF
TRBV7-9,TRBJ1-2,-,TRBD1,TGTGCCAGCAGCTCCGACAGGGGGGGACGCTATGGCTACACCTTC,CASSSDRGGRYGYTF
TRBV30,TRBJ1-2,few,-,TGTGCCTGGAGTGTAGTGGGGGGGGCGAACTATGGCTACACCTTC,CAWSVVGGANYGYTF
TRBV27,TRBJ2-1,-,TRBD1,TGTGCCAGCAGTTTAGAGGGGGCGATGAATGAGCAGTTCTTC,CASSLEGAMNEQFF
TRBV6-5,TRBJ1-1,-,-,TGTGCCAGCAGTTACCCAGGACTTGATGAAGCTTTCTTT,CASSYPGLDEAFF
TRBV20-1,TRBJ2-5,-,-,TGCAGTTTGACGTACCAAGAGACCCAGTACTTC,CSLTYQETQYF
TRBV5-1,TRBJ2-7,-,-,TGCGCCAGCAGCTCGATCGACAGTTTATCCTACGAGCAGTACTTC,CASSSIDSLSYEQYF
TRBV4-1,TRBJ2-3,-,-,TGCGCCAGCAGCCCTATACTCCAAGTCACAGATACGCAGTATTTT,CASSPILQVTDTQYF
TRBV28,TRBJ2-2,once,-,TGTGCCAGCAGCCTCGGACTATCCAGCACCGGGGAGCTGTTTTTT,CASSLGLSSTGELFF
TRBV4-1,TRBJ1-2,few,-,TGCGCCAGCAGCCAAGATCAAAGAGAACATAGCTATGGCTACACCTTC,CASSQDQREHSYGYTF
TRBV23-1,TRBJ1-6,few,-,TGCGCCAGCAGTCAATTCGAGGCCTCCTATAATTCACCCCTCCACTTT,CASSQFEASYNSPLHF
TRBV7-2,TRBJ2-7,few,-,TGTGCCAGCAGCTTACGGGGCTCCTACGAGCAGTACTTC,CASSLRGSYEQYF
TRBV30,TRBJ1-2,-,-,TGTGCCTGGAGCCGGCCGGCGGGGAATGGCTACACCTTC,CAWSRPAGNGYTF
TRBV28,TRBJ1-5,-,TRBD1,TGTGCCAGCAGCCAACCGGGACAGGGACATCAGCCCCAGCATTTT,CASSQPGQGHQPQHF
TRBV4-1,TRBJ1-6,few,-,TGCGCCAGCAGCCAAGGCCTCTCACCCCTCCACTTT,CASSQGLSPLHF
TRBV6-5,TRBJ1-6,-,-,TGTGCCAGCAGTTACGGGACGGACTATTCACCCCTCCACTTT,CASSYGTDYSPLHF
TRBV9,TRBJ1-1,-,-,TGTGCCAGCAGCTCTCCCCGGGGTAGGGAGGCACCAAACACTGAAGCTTTCTTT,CASSSPRGREAPNTEAFF
TRBV5-1,TRBJ2-7,-,-,TGCGCCAGCAGCAACGGCCTCTCCTACGAGCAGTACTTC,CASSNGLSYEQYF
TRBV5-5,TRBJ2-7,-,-,TGTGCCAGCAGCTTGGAGGGGGGGCTCGAGCAGTACTTC,CASSLEGGLEQYF
TRBV2,TRBJ2-4,-,-,TGTGCCAGCAGTGGGTTGACCAAAAACATTCAGTACTTC,CASSGLTKNIQYF
TRBV6-6,TRBJ2-5,-,-,TGTGCCAGCAGGACGACCAGGACCGGCGGTCGTGAGACCCAGTACTTC,CASRTTRTGGRETQYF